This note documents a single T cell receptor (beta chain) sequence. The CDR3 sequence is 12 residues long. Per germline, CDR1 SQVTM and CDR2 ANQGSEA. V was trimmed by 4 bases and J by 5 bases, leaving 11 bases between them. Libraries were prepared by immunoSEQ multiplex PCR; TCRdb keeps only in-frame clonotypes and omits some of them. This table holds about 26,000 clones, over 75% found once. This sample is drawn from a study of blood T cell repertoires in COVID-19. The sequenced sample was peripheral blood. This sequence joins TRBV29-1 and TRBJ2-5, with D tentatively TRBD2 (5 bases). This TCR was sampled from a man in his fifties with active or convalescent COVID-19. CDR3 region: CSVVDPGETQYF. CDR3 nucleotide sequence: TGCAGCGTTGTGGACCCGGGGGAGACCCAGTACTTC.